These T cell receptor beta chains were read from a single sample in a study of response to subunit inactivated influenza vaccine. MiXCR, applied by TCRdb to the RT-PCR reads, yields one record per CDR3 protein. The sample lists 150,000 to 200,000 distinct CDR3 sequences; roughly a tenth were seen once. The sample in question was CD8+ T cells sorted from PBMCs, obtained less than 30 months after vaccination. These receptor sequences come from a man between 50 and 69 years old who received an inactivated influenza vaccine. CDR3s leave out the opening cysteine and the closing phenylalanine or tryptophan.

J | V | CDR3
TRBJ1-5 | TRBV28 | ASSFKTGGGPQH
TRBJ2-3 | TRBV10-3 | AISEDRPTDTQY
TRBJ2-3 | TRBV15 | ATSQQRLARGDTQY
TRBJ2-1 | TRBV27 | ASSLGASGVNEQF
TRBJ2-7 | TRBV18 | ASSSFALDEQY
TRBJ2-7 | TRBV27 | ASSTTDRTHEQY
TRBJ2-3 | TRBV6-5 | ASSYSFPITDTQY
TRBJ2-2 | TRBV4-3 | ASSQSADRTNTGELF
TRBJ2-7 | TRBV29-1 | SVFSSYEQY
TRBJ2-5 | TRBV15 | ATSRAAGVQETQY
TRBJ2-7 | TRBV29-1 | SVAEGNWNEQY
TRBJ1-2 | TRBV7-9 | ASSLVGGEGNYGYT
TRBJ2-7 | TRBV5-1 | ASSLLNHEQY
TRBJ2-7 | TRBV20-1 | SAPDRRLSYEQY
TRBJ2-4 | TRBV7-9 | ASSQMIVAKNIQY
TRBJ2-1 | TRBV29-1 | SVEDPNRPWNEQF
TRBJ2-2 | TRBV4-3 | ASSQTPFFTGELF
TRBJ1-2 | TRBV11-2 | ASTGRLANYGYT